This T cell receptor (beta chain) was sequenced during a study of blood T cell repertoires in COVID-19. Study at large: There were acute and convalescent COVID-19 samples, and they came from the United States, Italy and Spain. Sources were T cells, B-cell-depleted T cells, or PBMCs; the material itself was cDNA or gDNA.

The authors' processing: Amplifying reference gene primers gave estimates of nucleated cell counts. Clones were read by immunoSEQ multiplex PCR, and TCRdb kept only the in-frame ones, dropping some. The V and J calls and clone size come from that table; D and trimming were worked out from the DNA. The data show 16,000 or so clones, 80% to 90% seen once. Germline CDR1 WNHNN, CDR2 SYGVQD (reference sequence). This CDR3 is 13 amino acids long. The V gene end was trimmed by 5 bases and the J gene end by 5 bases; junction bases not matched to a gene: 5. This sequence was found in a man aged 80 or over with acute or convalescent COVID-19. The sample consisted of peripheral blood. This sequence joins TRBV10-1 and TRBJ2-7, with 8 bases fitting TRBD1. DNA for the CDR3: TGCGCCAGCAGTAGACAGGGGTTGGACGAGCAGTACTTC. Residues: CASSRQGLDEQYF.